Listed below are T cell receptor beta chains from one sample, sequenced in a study of blood T cell repertoires in COVID-19. Profiling relied on immunoSEQ multiplex PCR, and the TCRdb table lists in-frame clones only, not all of them. Found here are about 250,000 clones, about 89% of them singletons; the top ten hold approximately 2%. The specimen was PBMCs or T cells enriched from blood (not recorded which). These receptors were obtained from a woman aged 18-35 years who had recovered from COVID-19. Both conserved end residues are part of each CDR3. The D gene is left open where the match is weak. The size entry is marked missing in some rows and otherwise reads once, few, many or a size class.

>.|TRBV27|TRBJ2-4|.
TGTGCCAGCAGGAAACTAGCCAAAAACATTCAGTACTTC
CASRKLAKNIQYF
>.|TRBV5-8|TRBJ2-1|.
TGTGCCAGCAGCTTGGCGGCGGGACCGCGAGTAAATGAGCAGTTCTTC
CASSLAAGPRVNEQFF
>TRBD2|TRBV5-6|TRBJ2-5|.
TGTGCCAGCAGCTCGGGGACTAGCGGCGGGGAGACCCAGTACTTC
CASSSGTSGGETQYF
>TRBD1|TRBV5-5|TRBJ1-5|.
TGTGCCAGCAGCTTCGGACAGGGAAATCAGCCCCAGCATTTT
CASSFGQGNQPQHF
>.|TRBV10-3|TRBJ1-1|.
TGTGCCATCAGCATGGATGGAGACACTGAAGCTTTCTTT
CAISMDGDTEAFF
>TRBD1|TRBV11-3|TRBJ1-2|.
TGTGCCAGCAGCTCCGGGACAGGGAGAAAGGATGGCTACACCTTC
CASSSGTGRKDGYTF
>TRBD1|TRBV9|TRBJ1-6|.
TGTGCCAGCAGCCCCCAGGACAGGGTTGTTGATTCACCCCTCCACTTT
CASSPQDRVVDSPLHF
>.|TRBV11-3|TRBJ2-3|.
TGTGCCAGCAGCTTAGGCGGCACAGATACGCAGTATTTT
CASSLGGTDTQYF
>.|TRBV28|TRBJ2-7|.
TGTGCCAGCAGTTTATATGGAAGGGTTCGGGGGTACGAGCAGTACTTC
CASSLYGRVRGYEQYF
>TRBD1|TRBV9|TRBJ2-5|.
TGTGCCAGCAGCGTAGGCCCCTCAGGACAGGTCCAAGAGACCCAGTACTTC
CASSVGPSGQVQETQYF
>.|TRBV19|TRBJ2-4|.
TGTGCCAGTAGTCCTGAACGGGTAGCCAAAAACATTCAGTACTTC
CASSPERVAKNIQYF
>.|TRBV11-3|TRBJ2-3|.
TGTGCCAGCAGCTTAGGGCGGGCATTCGGGGTCACAGATACGCAGTATTTT
CASSLGRAFGVTDTQYF
>TRBD1|TRBV7-2|TRBJ1-5|once
TGTGCCAGCAGCCGGACAGGGACTAGCAATCAGCCCCAGCATTTT
CASSRTGTSNQPQHF
>TRBD2|TRBV11-2|TRBJ2-1|.
TGTGCCAGCAGCTTTACTAGCGGGAGGAACAATGAGCAGTTCTTC
CASSFTSGRNNEQFF
>TRBD2|TRBV4-2|TRBJ2-1|.
TGTGCCAGCAGCCAAGATAGCGGGAGGGCGTCAAATGAGCAGTTCTTC
CASSQDSGRASNEQFF
>.|TRBV11-2|TRBJ1-2|.
TGTGCCAGCAGCTTATCCACGGTTTATGGCTACACCTTC
CASSLSTVYGYTF
>TRBD1|TRBV4-1|TRBJ2-7|.
TGCGCCAGCAGCCAAGGCGGACAGGGGGGGTACGAGCAGTACTTC
CASSQGGQGGYEQYF
>.|TRBV3-1/TRBV3-2|TRBJ2-6|.
TGTGCCAGCAGCCAAGGAACGAGGTCCAGCGGAGTCCTGACTTTC
CASSQGTRSSGVLTF
>TRBD1|TRBV10-3|TRBJ2-1|.
TGTGCCATCAGGGGGACAGACAATGAGCAGTTCTTC
CAIRGTDNEQFF
>TRBD2|TRBV5-4|TRBJ2-3|.
TGTGCCAGCAGCCCCTCTAGGCGAGCGGGAGGAGATACGCAGTATTTT
CASSPSRRAGGDTQYF
>TRBD2|TRBV5-4|TRBJ2-2|.
TGTGCCAGCAGCTCTCGGGGGGGAGGAGCCCACACCGGGGAGCTGTTTTTT
CASSSRGGGAHTGELFF
>TRBD1|TRBV28|TRBJ2-7|.
TGTGCCAGCAGTACACCGGGACAGGGTACTTACGAGCAGTACTTC
CASSTPGQGTYEQYF
>.|TRBV18|TRBJ1-1|.
TGTGCCAGCTCACTCCTCACAGGGTCTAACACTGAAGCTTTCTTT
CASSLLTGSNTEAFF
>TRBD1|TRBV10-3|TRBJ2-7|.
TGTGCCATCAGAAGGACAGGGGACTCCTACGAGCAGTACTTC
CAIRRTGDSYEQYF
>.|TRBV5-5|TRBJ2-7|.
TGTGCCAGCAGCTTAAACAGTTACGAGCAGTACTTC
CASSLNSYEQYF